These T cell receptor beta chains were read from a single sample in a study of T cell responses to AZD1222 COVID-19 vaccine. Profiling relied on immunoSEQ multiplex PCR, and the TCRdb table lists in-frame clones only, not all of them. The sample lists some 97,000 clones; around nine tenths were seen once. Source: peripheral blood, taken on day 0 of AZD1222 vaccination. The receptor set was obtained from an adult in good health. Each CDR3 is given with its conserved first and last residue. A D gene is named only where the DNA matches it firmly. Where a row states a size, it is once, few, many or the class of an expanded clone; other rows omit it.

>TRBJ1-2|.|TRBV6-1|.
TGTGCCAGCAGTGAGTCCGGGAGGATAGGCTACACCTTC
CASSESGRIGYTF
>TRBJ1-3|.|TRBV9|.
TGTGCCAGCAGCGTAGTGGGCGGAAACACCATATATTTT
CASSVVGGNTIYF
>TRBJ2-7|TRBD2|TRBV3-1/TRBV3-2|.
TGTGCCAGCAGCCGCCGTGGGGGCGGGGGGGACTACGAGCAGTACTTC
CASSRRGGGGDYEQYF
>TRBJ1-1|.|TRBV12-3/TRBV12-4|.
TGTGCCAGCAGCTTAGGGCTGGAGGCTGAAGCTTTCTTT
CASSLGLEAEAFF
>TRBJ2-5|.|TRBV7-2|.
TGTGCCAGCAGCTTAGGAGGCGCCAGCCGAGGGGAGACCCAGTACTTC
CASSLGGASRGETQYF
>TRBJ2-7|TRBD1|TRBV5-1|.
TGCGCCAGCAGCTGGGTAGGACAGGGGGTTTTAGACGAGCAGTACTTC
CASSWVGQGVLDEQYF
>TRBJ1-1|.|TRBV14|.
TGTGCCAGCAGCCAAAGGTTAGGGGCGTACGCTTTCTTT
CASSQRLGAYAFF
>TRBJ2-3|.|TRBV6-5|.
TGTGCCAGCGGCTTGGGCGGGGGCACAGATACGCAGTATTTT
CASGLGGGTDTQYF
>TRBJ2-3|TRBD1|TRBV5-1|.
TGCGCCAGCAGCTGGACAGGGGTGAGTGCAGATACGCAGTATTTT
CASSWTGVSADTQYF
>TRBJ2-3|.|TRBV27|.
TGTGCCAGCACCCTTAGACAAGACCTCACAGATACGCAGTATTTT
CASTLRQDLTDTQYF
>TRBJ1-2|TRBD1|TRBV7-9|.
TGTGCCAGCAGCTTTGGACAGGGGGCTTATTATGGCTACACCTTC
CASSFGQGAYYGYTF
>TRBJ1-1|.|TRBV19|.
TGTGCCAGTAGTATAGCAGACCCTGGGTGGACTGAAGCTTTCTTT
CASSIADPGWTEAFF
>TRBJ1-5|TRBD1|TRBV12-3/TRBV12-4|few
TGTGCCAGCAGCCGGACAGGGGGGCAGCCCCAGCATTTT
CASSRTGGQPQHF
>TRBJ2-7|.|TRBV10-3|.
TGTGCCATCAGTGATGAGGTCTACGAGCAGTACTTC
CAISDEVYEQYF
>TRBJ1-1|TRBD1|TRBV29-1|.
TGCAGCGCTAAATGGGACAGTGAAGCTTTCTTT
CSAKWDSEAFF
>TRBJ1-3|.|TRBV3-1/TRBV3-2|.
TGTGCCAGCAGCCAACAATCCTCACAGGGATCTGGAAACACCATATATTTT
CASSQQSSQGSGNTIYF
>TRBJ2-2|.|TRBV6-5|.
TGTGCCAGCAGTTCACTCTTCCGGGGCGGCACCGGGGAGCTGTTTTTT
CASSSLFRGGTGELFF
>TRBJ1-5|.|TRBV15|.
TGTGCCACCAGCAGAGATCGTTACCTTGGGCCCCAGCATTTT
CATSRDRYLGPQHF
>TRBJ2-1|TRBD2|TRBV4-3|.
TGCGCCAGCAGCTATGGACTAGCGGTATACAATGAGCAGTTCTTC
CASSYGLAVYNEQFF
>TRBJ2-2|TRBD1|TRBV9|.
TGTGCCAGCAGCGTATTATGGACAGGGGGCGGGACCGGGGAGCTGTTTTTT
CASSVLWTGGGTGELFF
>TRBJ1-5|.|TRBV2|.
TGTGCCAGCAGTGAAGGGCCCAATCAGCCCCAGCATTTT
CASSEGPNQPQHF
>TRBJ2-3|.|TRBV9|.
TGTGCCAGCAGCGTAGGAGGCGGTGCTAGCACAGATACGCAGTATTTT
CASSVGGGASTDTQYF
>TRBJ1-1|.|TRBV12-3/TRBV12-4|.
TGTGCCAGCAGTTCAGGGAGCAGTGAGGAAGCTTTCTTT
CASSSGSSEEAFF
>TRBJ1-2|.|TRBV5-1|once
TGCGCCACTGCAATCGGACAGCAGTATGGCTACACCTTC
CATAIGQQYGYTF
>TRBJ2-7|.|TRBV3-1/TRBV3-2|.
TGTGCCAGCAGCCACTCGACGGGCGACTACGAGCAGTACTTC
CASSHSTGDYEQYF
>TRBJ2-2|.|TRBV29-1|.
TGCAGCGTTGACTGGCAGGGTGCCGGGGAGCTGTTTTTT
CSVDWQGAGELFF
>TRBJ2-2|.|TRBV7-9|.
TGTGCCAGCAGCCCCTACATATCGAACACCGGGGAGCTGTTTTTT
CASSPYISNTGELFF
>TRBJ2-5|.|TRBV18|.
TGTGCCAGCTCACCACCTTCCAGATCTGGGGAAGAGACCCAGTACTTC
CASSPPSRSGEETQYF
>TRBJ1-6|TRBD1|TRBV3-1/TRBV3-2|.
TGTGCCAGCAGCCATGGGGGACAGCCTAATTCACCCCTCCACTTT
CASSHGGQPNSPLHF
>TRBJ1-6|.|TRBV6-5|.
TGTGCCAGCGGAAAGAGTAATTCACCCCTCCACTTT
CASGKSNSPLHF
>TRBJ2-1|.|TRBV7-9|.
TGTGCCAGCAGCCCCTCCTTGGGAAGGGGCAATGAGCAGTTCTTC
CASSPSLGRGNEQFF
>TRBJ2-6|.|TRBV18|.
TGTGCCAGCTCACCATTAGGGTCCTCTGGGGCCAACGTCCTGACTTTC
CASSPLGSSGANVLTF
>TRBJ2-1|TRBD1|TRBV2|.
TGTGCCAGCAGTGAATCGACAGGGTCCTACAATGAGCAGTTCTTC
CASSESTGSYNEQFF
>TRBJ1-1|.|TRBV3-1/TRBV3-2|.
TGTGCCAGCAGCCATGTTCAAGCAAACACTGAAGCTTTCTTT
CASSHVQANTEAFF
>TRBJ1-2|.|TRBV3-1/TRBV3-2|.
TGTGCCAGCAGCCAAGTGATAGGATCTTATGGCTACACCTTC
CASSQVIGSYGYTF
>TRBJ1-2|TRBD1|TRBV7-2|once
TGTGCCAGCAGCTCGGGACAGCCTGACTATGGCTACACCTTC
CASSSGQPDYGYTF
>TRBJ1-1|.|TRBV20-1|.
TGCAGTGCCCCCGGGAACACTGAAGCTTTCTTT
CSAPGNTEAFF
>TRBJ1-2|TRBD1|TRBV12-3/TRBV12-4|.
TGTGCCAGCAGTTGGGACAGGATTTATGGCTACACCTTC
CASSWDRIYGYTF
>TRBJ1-2|.|TRBV28|.
TGTGCCAGCAGTACATTGGCAGTGACAACGCGGGGTCGCGGCTATGGCTACACCTTC
CASSTLAVTTRGRGYGYTF
>TRBJ2-1|.|TRBV12-3/TRBV12-4|once
TGTGCCAGCAGTGATCCGGGGTATTGGCAGTTCTTC
CASSDPGYWQFF
>TRBJ2-7|TRBD1|TRBV28|.
TGTGCCAGCAGCCCGGGACAGGGACCCTACGAGCAGTACTTC
CASSPGQGPYEQYF
>TRBJ1-2|.|TRBV13|.
TGTGCCAGCAGCTCACTAAAATTAGCCCTCTATGGCTACACCTTC
CASSSLKLALYGYTF
>TRBJ2-3|TRBD2|TRBV7-3|.
TGTGCCAGCAGCTTTAGCGGGGGGTTCACAGATACGCAGTATTTT
CASSFSGGFTDTQYF
>TRBJ2-7|.|TRBV5-1|.
TGCGCCAGCAGCTTGGGACCCTCAGGCGCCTACGAGCAGTACTTC
CASSLGPSGAYEQYF
>TRBJ1-1|.|TRBV6-5|once
TGTGCCAGCAGCCTCTGGAGCACTGAAGCTTTCTTT
CASSLWSTEAFF
>TRBJ1-3|.|TRBV7-2|once
TGTGCCAGCAGCTCGTACCATTCTGGAAACACCATATATTTT
CASSSYHSGNTIYF
>TRBJ1-1|.|TRBV3-1/TRBV3-2|few
TGTGCCAGCAGCCAAGGACACTCGATGAACACTGAAGCTTTCTTT
CASSQGHSMNTEAFF
>TRBJ1-4|.|TRBV19|.
TGTGCCAGTAGTATCAGAGATATTAATGAAAAACTGTTTTTT
CASSIRDINEKLFF
>TRBJ2-7|.|TRBV6-2/TRBV6-3|.
TGTGCCAGCAGTTACCCACCTCAGGGGACCTCCTACGAGCAGTACTTC
CASSYPPQGTSYEQYF
>TRBJ1-2|TRBD1|TRBV19|once
TGTGCCAGTAGTGTCGGACAGGGCTGGGATGGCTACACCTTC
CASSVGQGWDGYTF
>TRBJ2-7|.|TRBV5-1|few
TGCGCCAGCAGCCTAGGTTCAGGGACCTCCTACGAGCAGTACTTC
CASSLGSGTSYEQYF
>TRBJ1-6|.|TRBV12-3/TRBV12-4|few
TGTGCCAGCACCGAGACTTATAATTCACCCCTCCACTTT
CASTETYNSPLHF
>TRBJ2-1|.|TRBV19|few
TGTGCCAGTAGTATTACGTCGGGGACTTACAATGAGCAGTTCTTC
CASSITSGTYNEQFF